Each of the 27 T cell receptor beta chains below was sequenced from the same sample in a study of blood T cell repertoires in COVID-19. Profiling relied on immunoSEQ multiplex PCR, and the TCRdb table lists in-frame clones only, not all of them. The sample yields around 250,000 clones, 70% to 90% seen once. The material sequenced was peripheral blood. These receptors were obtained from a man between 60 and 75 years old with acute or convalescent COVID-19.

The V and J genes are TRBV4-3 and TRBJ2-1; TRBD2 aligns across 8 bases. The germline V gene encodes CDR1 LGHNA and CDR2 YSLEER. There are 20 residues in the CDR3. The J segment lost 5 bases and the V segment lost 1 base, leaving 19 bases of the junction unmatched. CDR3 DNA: TGCGCCAGCAGCCAAGGGGTTAGGGCGGGAGGCGACGCTTTGCACAATGAGCAGTTCTTC. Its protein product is CASSQGVRAGGDALHNEQFF.

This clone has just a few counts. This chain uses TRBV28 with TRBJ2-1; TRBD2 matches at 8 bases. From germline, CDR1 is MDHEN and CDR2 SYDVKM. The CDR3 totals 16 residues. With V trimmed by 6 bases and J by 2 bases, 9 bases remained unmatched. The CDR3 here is CASRRSSGPPYNEQFF. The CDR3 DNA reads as TGTGCCAGCAGACGATCTAGCGGGCCTCCCTACAATGAGCAGTTCTTC.

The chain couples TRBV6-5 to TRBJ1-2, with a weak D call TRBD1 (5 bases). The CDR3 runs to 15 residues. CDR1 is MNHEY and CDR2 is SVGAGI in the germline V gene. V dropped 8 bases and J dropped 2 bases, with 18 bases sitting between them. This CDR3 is CASLTSRGGNYGYTF. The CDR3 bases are TGTGCCAGCCTGACGTCCCGCGGGGGAAACTATGGCTACACCTTC.

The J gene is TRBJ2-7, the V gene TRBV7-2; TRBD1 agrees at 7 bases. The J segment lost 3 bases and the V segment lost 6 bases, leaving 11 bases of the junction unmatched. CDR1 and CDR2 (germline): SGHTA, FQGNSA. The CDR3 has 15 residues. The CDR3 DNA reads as TGTGCCAGCAGGCCCCAGTCGGGACAGCACTACGAGCAGTACTTC. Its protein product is CASRPQSGQHYEQYF.

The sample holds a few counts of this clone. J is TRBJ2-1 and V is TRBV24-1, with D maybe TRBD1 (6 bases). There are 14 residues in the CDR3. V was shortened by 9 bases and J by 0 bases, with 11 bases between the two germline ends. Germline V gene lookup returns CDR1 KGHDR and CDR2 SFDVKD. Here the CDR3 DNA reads TGTGCCACCGGCGACAGGAGCTCCTACAATGAGCAGTTCTTC. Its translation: CATGDRSSYNEQFF.

The CDR3 DNA follows: TGTGCCAGCAGTAGACTAGCGGGGTCATATGATACGCAGTATTTT. Translated: CASSRLAGSYDTQYF. This chain connects TRBV7-3 to TRBJ2-3; 11 bases are a match to TRBD2. Germline loops: CDR1 SGHTA, CDR2 FQGTGA. This CDR3 has 15 amino acids. After removal of 6 bases from V and 6 bases from J, the junction contained 8 bases not matched to a gene.

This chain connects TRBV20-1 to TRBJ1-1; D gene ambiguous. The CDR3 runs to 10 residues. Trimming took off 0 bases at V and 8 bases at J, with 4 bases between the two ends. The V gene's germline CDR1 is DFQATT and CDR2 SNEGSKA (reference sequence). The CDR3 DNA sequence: TGCAGTGCTAGAGACAGGGAAGCTTTCTTT. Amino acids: CSARDREAFF.

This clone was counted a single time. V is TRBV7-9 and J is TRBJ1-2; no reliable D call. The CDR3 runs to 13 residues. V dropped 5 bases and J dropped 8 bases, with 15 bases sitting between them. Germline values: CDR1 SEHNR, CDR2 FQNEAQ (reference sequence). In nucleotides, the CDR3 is TGTGCCAGCAGCCCCCAAGGAGGGTGGGGCTACACCTTC. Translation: CASSPQGGWGYTF.

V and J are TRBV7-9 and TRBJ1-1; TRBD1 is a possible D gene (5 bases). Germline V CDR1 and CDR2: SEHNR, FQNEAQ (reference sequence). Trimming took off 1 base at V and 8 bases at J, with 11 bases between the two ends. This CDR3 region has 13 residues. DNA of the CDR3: TGTGCCAGCAGCTTAGTGGCGGGGGAGGAAGCTTTCTTT. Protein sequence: CASSLVAGEEAFF.

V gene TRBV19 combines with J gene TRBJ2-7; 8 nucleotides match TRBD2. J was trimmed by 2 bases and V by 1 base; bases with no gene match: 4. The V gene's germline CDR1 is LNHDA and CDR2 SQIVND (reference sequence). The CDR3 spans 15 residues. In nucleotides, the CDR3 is TGTGCCAGTAGTATAGGTAGCGGGACGGCCTACGAGCAGTACTTC. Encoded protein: CASSIGSGTAYEQYF.

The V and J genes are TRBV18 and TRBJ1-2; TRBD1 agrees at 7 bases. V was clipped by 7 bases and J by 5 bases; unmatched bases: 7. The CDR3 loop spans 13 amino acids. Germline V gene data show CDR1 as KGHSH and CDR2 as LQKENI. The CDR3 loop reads CASFQGGSYGYTF. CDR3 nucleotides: TGTGCCAGCTTCCAGGGGGGATCTTATGGCTACACCTTC.

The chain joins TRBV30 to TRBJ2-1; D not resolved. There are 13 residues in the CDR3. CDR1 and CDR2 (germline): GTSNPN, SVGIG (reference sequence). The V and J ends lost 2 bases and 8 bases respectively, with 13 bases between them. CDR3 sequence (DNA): TGTGCCTGGAGTAGGAGCCCCATGGATGAGCAGTTCTTC. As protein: CAWSRSPMDEQFF.

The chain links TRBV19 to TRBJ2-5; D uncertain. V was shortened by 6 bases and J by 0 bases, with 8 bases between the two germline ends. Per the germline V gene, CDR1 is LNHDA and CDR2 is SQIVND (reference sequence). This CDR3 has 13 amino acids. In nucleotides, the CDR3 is TGTGCCAGTAGCTTCACAGACCAAGAGACCCAGTACTTC. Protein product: CASSFTDQETQYF.

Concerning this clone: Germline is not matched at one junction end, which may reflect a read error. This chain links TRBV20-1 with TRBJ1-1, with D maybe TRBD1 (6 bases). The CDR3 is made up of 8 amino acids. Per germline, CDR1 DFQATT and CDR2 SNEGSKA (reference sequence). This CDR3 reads CSAREGAF. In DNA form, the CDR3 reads TGCAGTGCTAGAGAGGGGGCTTTT.

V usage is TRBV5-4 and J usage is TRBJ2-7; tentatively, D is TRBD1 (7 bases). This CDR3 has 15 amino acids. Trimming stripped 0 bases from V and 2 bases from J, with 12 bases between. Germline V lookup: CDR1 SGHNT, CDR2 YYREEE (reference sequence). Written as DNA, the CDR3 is TGTGCCAGCAGCTTGGCCGGGGGACAGACCTACGAGCAGTACTTC. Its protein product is CASSLAGGQTYEQYF.

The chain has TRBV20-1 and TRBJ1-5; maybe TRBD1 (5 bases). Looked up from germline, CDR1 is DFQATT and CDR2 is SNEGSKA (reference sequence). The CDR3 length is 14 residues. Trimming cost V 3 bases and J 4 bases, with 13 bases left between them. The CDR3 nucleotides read TGCAGTGCTAGTCAGGCGCAGGGTAATCAGCCCCAGCATTTT. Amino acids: CSASQAQGNQPQHF.

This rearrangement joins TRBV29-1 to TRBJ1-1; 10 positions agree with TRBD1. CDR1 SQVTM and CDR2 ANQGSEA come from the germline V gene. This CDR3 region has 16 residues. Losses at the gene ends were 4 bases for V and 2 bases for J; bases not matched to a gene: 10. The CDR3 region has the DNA TGCAGCGTTGGAGGAGGGACAGGGGATGTCAACACTGAAGCTTTCTTT. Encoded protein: CSVGGGTGDVNTEAFF.

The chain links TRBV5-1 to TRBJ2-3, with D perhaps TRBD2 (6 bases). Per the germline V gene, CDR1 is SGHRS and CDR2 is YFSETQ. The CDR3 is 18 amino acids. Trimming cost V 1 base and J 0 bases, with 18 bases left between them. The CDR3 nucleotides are TGCGCCAGCAGCTTGTTGGTAGCGGAGGGGACTAGCACAGATACGCAGTATTTT. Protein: CASSLLVAEGTSTDTQYF.

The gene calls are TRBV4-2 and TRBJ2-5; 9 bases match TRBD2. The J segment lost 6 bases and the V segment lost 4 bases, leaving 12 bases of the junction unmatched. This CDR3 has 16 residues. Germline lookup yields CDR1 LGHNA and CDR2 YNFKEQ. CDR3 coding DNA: TGTGCCAGCAGCCTGGCGACGGCGGGAGGGGTAAAGACCCAGTACTTC. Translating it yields CASSLATAGGVKTQYF.

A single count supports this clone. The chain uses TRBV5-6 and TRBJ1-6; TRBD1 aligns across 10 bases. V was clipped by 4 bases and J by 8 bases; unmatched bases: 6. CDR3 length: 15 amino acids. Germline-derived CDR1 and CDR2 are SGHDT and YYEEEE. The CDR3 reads CASSGSDRGYSPLHF. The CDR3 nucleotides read TGTGCCAGCAGCGGATCGGACAGGGGGTATTCACCCCTCCACTTT. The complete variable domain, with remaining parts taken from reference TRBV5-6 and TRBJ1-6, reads DAGVTQSPTHLIKTRGQQVTLRCSPKSGHDTVSWYQQALGQGPQFIFQYYEEEERQRGNFPDRFSGHQFPNYSSELNVNALLLGDSALYLCASSGSDRGYSPLHFGNGTRLTVT.

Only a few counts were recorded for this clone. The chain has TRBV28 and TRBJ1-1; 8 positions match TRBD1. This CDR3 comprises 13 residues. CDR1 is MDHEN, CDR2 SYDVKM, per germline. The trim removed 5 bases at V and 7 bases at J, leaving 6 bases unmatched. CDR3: CASSTQGQVEAFF. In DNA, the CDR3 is TGTGCCAGCAGTACCCAGGGACAGGTTGAAGCTTTCTTT.

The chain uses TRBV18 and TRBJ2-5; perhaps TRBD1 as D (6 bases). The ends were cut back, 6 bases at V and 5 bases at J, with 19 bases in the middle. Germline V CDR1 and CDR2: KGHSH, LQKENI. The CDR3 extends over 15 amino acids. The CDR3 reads CASSPDSLSRETQYF. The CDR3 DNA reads TGTGCCAGCTCTCCGGACAGCTTGTCAAGGGAGACCCAGTACTTC.

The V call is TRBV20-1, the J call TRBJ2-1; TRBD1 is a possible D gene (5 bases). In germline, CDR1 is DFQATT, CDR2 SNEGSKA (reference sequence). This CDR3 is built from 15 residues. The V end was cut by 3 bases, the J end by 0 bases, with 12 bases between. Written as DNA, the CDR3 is TGCAGTGCTAGTGTAGGGGCCCACTCCTACAATGAGCAGTTCTTC. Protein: CSASVGAHSYNEQFF.

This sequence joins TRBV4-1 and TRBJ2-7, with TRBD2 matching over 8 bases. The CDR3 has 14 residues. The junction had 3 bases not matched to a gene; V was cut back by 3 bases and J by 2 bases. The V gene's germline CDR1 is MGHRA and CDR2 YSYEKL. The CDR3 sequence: CASSQSGSPYEQYF. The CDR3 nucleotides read TGCGCCAGCAGCCAGAGCGGGAGCCCCTACGAGCAGTACTTC.

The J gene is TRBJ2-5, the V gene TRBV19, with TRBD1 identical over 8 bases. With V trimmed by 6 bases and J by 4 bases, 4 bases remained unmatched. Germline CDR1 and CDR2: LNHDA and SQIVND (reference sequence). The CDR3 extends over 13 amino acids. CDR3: CASSVQGVETQYF. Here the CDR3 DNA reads TGTGCCAGTAGCGTACAGGGGGTAGAGACCCAGTACTTC. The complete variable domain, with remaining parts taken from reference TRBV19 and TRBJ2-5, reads DGGITQSPKYLFRKEGQNVTLSCEQNLNHDAMYWYRQDPGQGLRLIYYSQIVNDFQKGDIAEGYSVSREKKESFPLTVTSAQKNPTAFYLCASSVQGVETQYFGPGTRLLVL.

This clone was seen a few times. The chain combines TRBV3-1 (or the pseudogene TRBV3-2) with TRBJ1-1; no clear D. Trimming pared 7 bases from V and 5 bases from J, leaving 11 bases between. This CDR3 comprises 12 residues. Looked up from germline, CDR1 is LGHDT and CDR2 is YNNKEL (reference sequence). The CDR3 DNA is TGTGCCAGCATCGCCCCGGGAACTGAAGCTTTCTTT. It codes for CASIAPGTEAFF.

The CDR3 bases are TGCGCCAGCAGCTTGCGGCAGGGCATTGAAGCTTTCTTT. It codes for CASSLRQGIEAFF. V gene TRBV5-1 combines with J gene TRBJ1-1, with D possibly matching TRBD1 (5 bases). Per the germline V gene, CDR1 is SGHRS and CDR2 is YFSETQ. V lost 1 base and J 7 bases, leaving 11 bases between the germline ends. This CDR3 region has 13 residues.